The 32 T cell receptor beta chains presented below share a single source sample, sequenced in a study of blood T cell repertoires in COVID-19. Clones were read by immunoSEQ multiplex PCR, and TCRdb kept only the in-frame ones, dropping some. The data show roughly 200,000 clones, with over 80% seen just once and around 25% held by the top ten. Sequencing input: peripheral blood. These receptors all stem from a man aged 35-49 years with acute or convalescent COVID-19.

The chain couples TRBV6-1 to TRBJ2-7, with TRBD2 matching over 7 bases. J was trimmed by 2 bases and V by 1 base; bases with no gene match: 11. Germline loops: CDR1 MNHNS, CDR2 SASEGT. CDR3 length: 17 amino acids. CDR3 sequence (DNA): TGTGCCAGCAGTGAAGACCGGTGGCGGGAGATCCCCTACGAGCAGTACTTC. Translated, it gives CASSEDRWREIPYEQYF.

V is TRBV27 and J is TRBJ2-1; possibly TRBD1 for D (5 bases). Between the trimmed V and J ends, which lost 4 bases and 5 bases, there was a span of 9 bases. The length of the CDR3 is 13 residues. Germline assignment: CDR1 MNHEY and CDR2 SMNVEV (reference sequence). The CDR3 bases are TGTGCCAGCAGTTCCAGGGTTGACAATGAGCAGTTCTTC. Its protein is CASSSRVDNEQFF.

The CDR3 here is CASSRILDRGTAGELFF. CDR3 nucleotides: TGTGCCAGCAGTCGTATATTGGACAGGGGGACCGCCGGGGAGCTGTTTTTT. The chain combines TRBV11-2 with TRBJ2-2, with 10 bases lining up with TRBD1. The V and J ends lost 6 bases and 6 bases, in that order; junction bases with no gene match: 13. Germline CDR1 reads SGHAT; CDR2 reads FQNNGV. CDR3 size: 17 residues.

The CDR3, as DNA: TGTGCCAGCAGTGAATGGGGGGACTACGAGCAGTACTTC. As protein: CASSEWGDYEQYF. This chain joins TRBV6-1 and TRBJ2-7; TRBD2 might be the D (6 bases). Germline V gene data show CDR1 as MNHNS and CDR2 as SASEGT. Trimming removed 2 bases from V and 3 bases from J, with 8 bases in between. The CDR3 loop spans 13 amino acids.

The chain links TRBV27 to TRBJ2-3, with a weak D call TRBD2 (5 bases). CDR3 length equals 15 residues. Between the trimmed V and J ends, which lost 5 bases and 5 bases, there was a span of 17 bases. Germline V gives CDR1 MNHEY, CDR2 SMNVEV (reference sequence). CDR3 sequence: CASSTLEGFRDTQYF. The CDR3 DNA reads TGTGCCAGCAGTACCCTCGAGGGATTCAGAGATACGCAGTATTTT.

This rearrangement joins TRBV9 to TRBJ1-5; 9 nucleotides agree with TRBD1. In germline, CDR1 is SGDLS, CDR2 YYNGEE. V lost 3 bases and J lost 7; bases outside the gene matches: 5. The CDR3 is 14 residues long. The CDR3 loop reads CASSGGQGGQPQHF. CDR3 nucleotide sequence: TGTGCCAGCAGCGGGGGACAGGGAGGCCAGCCCCAGCATTTT.

The chain has TRBV5-5 and TRBJ2-1; 9 nucleotides match TRBD2. The CDR3 covers 15 residues. V shed 4 bases, J shed 5 bases, and the junction held 7 bases outside the gene matches. Germline-derived CDR1 and CDR2 are SGHKS and YYEKEE (reference sequence). The DNA of the CDR3 is TGTGCCAGCAGCCTGAGGACTAGCGCAAACAATGAGCAGTTCTTC. Translated: CASSLRTSANNEQFF. Drawing the rest from reference TRBV5-5 and TRBJ2-1, the complete variable domain is DAGVTQSPTHLIKTRGQQVTLRCSPISGHKSVSWYQQVLGQGPQFIFQYYEKEERGRGNFPDRFSARQFPNYSSELNVNALLLGDSALYLCASSLRTSANNEQFFGPGTRLTVL.

The chain carries TRBV6-2 or TRBV6-3 and TRBJ2-3, with unresolved D. The CDR3 sequence is 15 residues long. CDR1 is MNHEY, CDR2 SVGEGT, per germline. Trimming shortened V by 3 bases and J by 1 base, and 11 bases separated the two germline ends. The CDR3 here is CASSYSGSRTDTQYF. CDR3 in DNA: TGTGCCAGCAGTTATTCCGGGTCCCGCACAGATACGCAGTATTTT.

The rearrangement joins TRBV25-1 to TRBJ1-1, with D uncertain. The CDR3 consists of 15 residues. CDR1 MGHDK and CDR2 SYGVNS come from the germline V gene. Trimming pared 3 bases from V and 1 base from J, leaving 12 bases between. Here the CDR3 DNA reads TGTGCCAGCAGTGATACGACGACGGGGAACACTGAAGCTTTCTTT. Its translation: CASSDTTTGNTEAFF.

The chain links TRBV6-6 to TRBJ2-6, with 9 bases aligning to TRBD1. The CDR3 length is 16 residues. Germline V lookup: CDR1 MNHNY, CDR2 SVGAGI (reference sequence). Losses at the gene ends were 2 bases for V and 2 bases for J; bases not matched to a gene: 1. CDR3 bases: TGTGCCAGCAGTTACCACAGGGGGCCTGGGGCCAACGTCCTGACTTTC. Protein sequence: CASSYHRGPGANVLTF.

This clone came up a few times. The chain has TRBV18 and TRBJ2-1; 7 nucleotides match TRBD2. The CDR3 is 17 residues long. Germline V gives CDR1 KGHSH, CDR2 LQKENI. V shed 3 bases and J 6 bases; nucleotides not matched to a gene: 14. CDR3 bases: TGTGCCAGCTCACCCTCGATAGGGGCGGGAGCCTCCAATGAGCAGTTCTTC. Its protein is CASSPSIGAGASNEQFF.

This chain connects TRBV6-2 or TRBV6-3 to TRBJ2-2; D is perhaps TRBD2 (6 bases). V dropped 2 bases and J dropped 7 bases, with 8 bases sitting between them. This CDR3 has 13 residues. Per the germline V gene, CDR1 is MNHEY and CDR2 is SVGEGT. The CDR3 spells CASSYRLVGELFF. The CDR3, as DNA: TGTGCCAGCAGTTACAGACTAGTCGGGGAGCTGTTTTTT.

The rearrangement links TRBV19 to TRBJ1-5; unclear D gene. Trimming took off 10 bases at V and 1 base at J, with 8 bases between the two ends. CDR1 is LNHDA and CDR2 is SQIVND in the germline V gene (reference sequence). The CDR3 totals 12 residues. In nucleotides, the CDR3 is TGTGCCACGAGGGAGAGCAATCAGCCCCAGCATTTT. It translates to CATRESNQPQHF.

V usage is TRBV25-1 and J usage is TRBJ1-1, with unresolved D. Trimming took off 4 bases at V and 4 bases at J, with 13 bases between the two ends. From germline, CDR1 is MGHDK and CDR2 SYGVNS. The CDR3 is 14 amino acids. The CDR3 nucleotides read TGTGCCAGCAGTGGGGGAGTTATTGGCACTGAAGCTTTCTTT. It specifies CASSGGVIGTEAFF.

V and J are TRBV25-1 and TRBJ1-1, with D perhaps matching TRBD1 (6 bases). Germline V gene sequence: CDR1 MGHDK, CDR2 SYGVNS. The V and J ends lost 6 bases and 1 base respectively, with 9 bases between them. The CDR3 totals 13 residues. The CDR3 region is CASSLGGNTEAFF. Here the CDR3 DNA reads TGTGCCAGCAGCTTAGGGGGGAACACTGAAGCTTTCTTT.

V is TRBV27 and J is TRBJ1-1, with no clear D. In germline, CDR1 is MNHEY, CDR2 SMNVEV (reference sequence). Trimming took off 3 bases at V and 5 bases at J, with 16 bases between the two ends. This CDR3 is built from 15 residues. The CDR3: CASSFSPGRGTEAFF. Here the CDR3 DNA reads TGTGCCAGCAGTTTTAGCCCGGGGAGAGGGACTGAAGCTTTCTTT.

A word on this clone: A junction end diverges from the germline sequence, so it may reflect a read error. The chain combines TRBV5-1 with TRBJ2-6, with D possibly TRBD2 on 7 matching bases. Germline values: CDR1 SGHRS, CDR2 YFSETQ. The CDR3 totals 19 residues. The CDR3 DNA reads TGCCCCAGCAGCTGGGGGGGGGCTAGCGCCCTCTCTGGGGCCAACGTCCTGACTTTC. It encodes CPSSWGGASALSGANVLTF.

The rearrangement links TRBV4-2 to TRBJ2-3, with 7 bases fitting TRBD2. The CDR3 is made up of 19 amino acids. Germline CDR1 LGHNA, CDR2 YNFKEQ. With V trimmed by 0 bases and J by 2 bases, 14 bases remained unmatched. The CDR3 reads CASSQDYRRTAGDTDTQYF. CDR3 coding DNA: TGTGCCAGCAGCCAAGATTATCGTCGAACGGCGGGGGACACAGATACGCAGTATTTT.

The chain carries TRBV5-1 and TRBJ2-7; 8 nucleotides match TRBD2. Germline V gene lookup returns CDR1 SGHRS and CDR2 YFSETQ. V lost 0 bases, J lost 2 bases, and 4 bases stayed unmatched. The CDR3 consists of 15 residues. The CDR3 loop is CASSLDPLAAYEQYF. In nucleotides, the CDR3 is TGCGCCAGCAGCTTGGATCCACTAGCGGCCTACGAGCAGTACTTC.

The genes are TRBV3-1 (or the pseudogene TRBV3-2) and TRBJ1-2, with TRBD1 identical over 9 bases. The CDR3 runs 15 residues. Germline CDR1 LGHDT, CDR2 YNNKEL (reference sequence). J gave up 4 bases and V 1 base, and 4 bases lay outside the gene matches. The CDR3 reads CASSQAGTGRYGYTF. CDR3 nucleotides: TGTGCCAGCAGCCAAGCCGGGACAGGGCGCTATGGCTACACCTTC.

The V call is TRBV3-1 (or the pseudogene TRBV3-2), the J call TRBJ1-1, with a possible D match to TRBD1 (5 bases). This CDR3 has 14 residues. V was cut by 3 bases and J by 7 bases, with 15 bases left in between. Germline V lookup: CDR1 LGHDT, CDR2 YNNKEL (reference sequence). CDR3: CASSQPPEDNEAFF. The CDR3 region has the DNA TGTGCCAGCAGCCAGCCCCCCGAGGACAATGAAGCTTTCTTT.

CDR3 nucleotides: TGCAGTGCTAGTGACAGCTATGGCTACACCTTC. Protein: CSASDSYGYTF. V usage is TRBV20-1 and J usage is TRBJ1-2; TRBD1 might be the D (5 bases). Germline-derived CDR1 and CDR2 are DFQATT and SNEGSKA (reference sequence). CDR3 length equals 11 residues. V was trimmed by 3 bases and J by 4 bases, leaving 6 bases between them.

The CDR3: CAWSPSVSGRHSTDTQYF. CDR3 coding DNA: TGTGCCTGGAGCCCTAGTGTAAGCGGGAGACATAGCACAGATACGCAGTATTTT. The chain uses TRBV30 and TRBJ2-3; 8 nucleotides match TRBD2. Trimming removed 3 bases from V and 0 bases from J; junction bases left unmatched: 14. There are 18 residues in the CDR3. In germline, CDR1 is GTSNPN, CDR2 SVGIG (reference sequence).

The chain is built from TRBV6-5 and TRBJ2-3; TRBD2 matches at 7 bases. CDR3 length equals 14 residues. Germline V gives CDR1 MNHEY, CDR2 SVGAGI. V lost 6 bases to trimming and J lost 0 bases; unmatched junction nucleotides: 3. The CDR3 nucleotides read TGTGCCAGCAGCAAGCGGGGTAGCACAGATACGCAGTATTTT. Its translation: CASSKRGSTDTQYF.

The genes are TRBV3-1 (or the pseudogene TRBV3-2) and TRBJ1-1, with 7 positions matching TRBD1. J gave up 8 bases and V 4 bases, and 10 bases lay outside the gene matches. The CDR3 covers 14 residues. From germline, CDR1 is LGHDT and CDR2 YNNKEL (reference sequence). The CDR3, as DNA: TGTGCCAGCAGCCGCCGGGAGGGGGCCATAGAAGCTTTCTTT. Its translation is CASSRREGAIEAFF.

The V gene is TRBV9, the J gene TRBJ2-3; a weak D match, TRBD1 (5 bases). The CDR3 spans 13 residues. The germline gives CDR1 SGDLS, CDR2 YYNGEE. Trimming removed 3 bases at V and 7 bases at J, with 12 bases between. The chain's CDR3 is CASSDWGANTQYF. For the CDR3, the DNA is TGTGCCAGCAGCGATTGGGGCGCGAATACGCAGTATTTT.

The rearrangement joins TRBV4-1 to TRBJ2-4, with unresolved D. V lost 1 base, J lost 7 bases, and 14 bases lay in between. Looked up from germline, CDR1 is MGHRA and CDR2 is YSYEKL. The CDR3 is 15 amino acids. The CDR3 spells CASSQGTLSRNIQYF. CDR3 sequence (DNA): TGCGCCAGCAGCCAAGGTACGTTATCGAGGAACATTCAGTACTTC.

V gene TRBV4-2 combines with J gene TRBJ2-1; 14 bases map to TRBD2. Trimming cost V 4 bases and J 9 bases; bases outside gene matches: 8. The CDR3 runs to 16 residues. Germline values: CDR1 LGHNA, CDR2 YNFKEQ. CDR3 protein: CASSPLTSGGDGEQFF. The CDR3 nucleotides are TGTGCCAGCAGCCCGCTGACTAGCGGGGGGGACGGTGAGCAGTTCTTC.

This chain links TRBV5-5 with TRBJ2-5; 11 bases align to TRBD2. CDR1 SGHKS and CDR2 YYEKEE come from the germline V gene (reference sequence). After removal of 6 bases from V and 5 bases from J, the junction contained 12 bases not matched to a gene. The CDR3 sequence is 16 residues long. The CDR3 DNA is TGTGCCAGCACCAAAGGGACTAGCGGCTCCGGCGAGACCCAGTACTTC. This encodes CASTKGTSGSGETQYF.

The chain is built from TRBV27 and TRBJ1-4; maybe TRBD1 (6 bases). This CDR3 has 15 residues. The germline V gene encodes CDR1 MNHEY and CDR2 SMNVEV (reference sequence). Trimming took off 1 base at V and 4 bases at J, with 10 bases between the two ends. The CDR3 sequence is CASSLWGQINEKLFF. The CDR3 DNA follows: TGTGCCAGCAGTTTATGGGGGCAAATTAATGAAAAACTGTTTTTT. Based on the CDR3 plus reference TRBV27 and TRBJ1-4, the full variable domain is EAQVTQNPRYLITVTGKKLTVTCSQNMNHEYMSWYRQDPGLGLRQIYYSMNVEVTDKGDVPEGYKVSRKEKRNFPLILESPSPNQTSLYFCASSLWGQINEKLFFGSGTQLSVL.

This clone has a count of ten or more. The CDR3 sequence is CASSPRTSSTDTQYF. The DNA of the CDR3 is TGTGCCAGCAGCCCCCGGACTTCTAGCACAGATACGCAGTATTTT. This sequence joins TRBV9 and TRBJ2-3; D is possibly TRBD2 (5 bases). Between the trimmed V and J ends, which lost 4 bases and 0 bases, there was a span of 12 bases. Looked up from germline, CDR1 is SGDLS and CDR2 is YYNGEE. The CDR3 is made up of 15 amino acids.

The V gene is TRBV2, the J gene TRBJ1-4; D remains ambiguous. Germline V gene lookup returns CDR1 SNHLY and CDR2 FYNNEI. V dropped 5 bases and J dropped 0 bases, with 10 bases sitting between them. This CDR3 region has 15 residues. Here the CDR3 reads CASSMTLATNEKLFF. The CDR3 bases are TGTGCCAGCAGTATGACACTAGCAACTAATGAAAAACTGTTTTTT.